This T cell receptor beta chain was recovered during a study of T cell responses to AZD1222 COVID-19 vaccine. Assay used: immunoSEQ multiplex PCR; TCRdb lists only in-frame clones, some missing. Of over 55,000 clones in the sample, 80% to 90% were seen once. Regarding this clone: What it recognizes is unknown.

Study-level results: The donors showed a predominance of white British ancestry and of females, with possible underestimation of clonal diversity.

The ends lost 2 bases at V and 15 bases at J; junction bases unmatched: 5. Germline V CDR1 and CDR2: PRHDT, FYEKMQ (reference sequence). CDR3 length equals 13 residues. V is TRBV13 and J is TRBJ1-6, with TRBD1 identical over 9 bases. Here the sequenced sample was peripheral blood, taken 28 days after the second AZD1222 dose. The TCR was taken from an adult who received the AZD1222 COVID-19 vaccine. CDR3 protein: CASSLRQGDLLHF. CDR3 nucleotide sequence: TGTGCCAGCAGCTTAAGACAGGGGGACCTCCTCCACTTT. The full variable domain, in which reference TRBV13 and TRBJ1-6 provide the parts outside the CDR3, is AAGVIQSPRHLIKEKRETATLKCYPIPRHDTVYWYQQGPGQDPQFLISFYEKMQSDKGSIPDRFSAQQFSDYHSELNMSSLELGDSALYFCASSLRQGDLLHFGNGTRLTVT.